One sample yielded the 12 T cell receptor beta chains listed below, sequenced in a study of vaccination and CD4 T cells after COVID-19. Each CDR3 protein gets one entry after TCRdb re-called the PCR reads with MiXCR. The sample records 20,000 or so distinct CDR3 sequences, 60% to 75% being singletons. Material: CD4+ T cells from blood, obtained after SARS-CoV-2 vaccination. Source of these receptors: a human donor who had recovered from COVID-19.

This CDR3 reads CASSLMRLADYEQYF. The CDR3 coding sequence is TGTGCCAGCAGTTTAATGCGACTAGCGGATTACGAGCAGTACTTC. The chain joins TRBV28 to TRBJ2-7, with 9 bases lining up with TRBD2. The CDR3 runs to 15 residues. V dropped 2 bases and J dropped 4; count of bases not matched to a gene: 6. Germline V gene data show CDR1 as MDHEN and CDR2 as SYDVKM.

The V gene is TRBV12-3 or TRBV12-4, the J gene TRBJ1-1; D unclear. The CDR3 sequence is 14 residues long. The germline V and J ends were trimmed by 6 bases and 0 bases, with 11 bases remaining between them. CDR3 protein: CASRMGGMNTEAFF. The DNA for the CDR3 is TGTGCCAGCAGGATGGGCGGTATGAACACTGAAGCTTTCTTT.

This clonotype occurred a few times. This rearrangement joins TRBV19 to TRBJ1-2; D gene ambiguous. The CDR3 is made up of 11 amino acids. Germline lookup yields CDR1 LNHDA and CDR2 SQIVND (reference sequence). V gave up 6 bases and J gave up 8 bases, with 10 bases separating them. The CDR3 DNA sequence: TGTGCCAGTAGAAACAGTTTCGGCTACACCTTC. Translated, it gives CASRNSFGYTF.

With respect to this clonotype: One junction end does not reproduce the germline sequence, and a read error may be involved. The chain employs TRBV6-1 and TRBJ1-1; D not certain. This CDR3 region has 12 residues. From germline, CDR1 is MNHNS and CDR2 SASEGT. The CDR3 is CTSSDRTDEAFF. The CDR3 DNA follows: TGTACCAGCAGTGATCGGACTGACGAAGCTTTCTTT.

This sequence joins TRBV20-1 and TRBJ1-2; TRBD1 matches 8 bases. The CDR3 runs to 15 residues. Germline V gives CDR1 DFQATT, CDR2 SNEGSKA (reference sequence). V was pared by 4 bases and J by 4 bases, with 11 bases of the junction left unmatched. CDR3 sequence: CSATTPGQDTYGYTF. For the CDR3, the DNA is TGCAGTGCTACAACACCGGGACAGGATACCTATGGCTACACCTTC.

The chain employs TRBV20-1 and TRBJ2-2, with TRBD1 matching over 8 bases. This CDR3 is built from 15 residues. The V segment lost 4 bases and the J segment 7 bases; nucleotides outside the gene matches: 11. Germline V lookup: CDR1 DFQATT, CDR2 SNEGSKA (reference sequence). The CDR3 coding sequence is TGCAGTGCTACAAGCCCCAGGGGGCAAAGCGGGGAGCTGTTTTTT. This encodes CSATSPRGQSGELFF.

CDR3 DNA sequence: TGTGCCAGCAGTTCCGACAGATACAATGAGCAGTTCTTC. Its translation: CASSSDRYNEQFF. The genes are TRBV12-3 or TRBV12-4 and TRBJ2-1, with D perhaps TRBD1 (5 bases). The CDR3 has 13 amino acids. The V end lost 4 bases, the J end lost 4 bases, and 8 bases lay between the germline ends.

The genes are TRBV20-1 and TRBJ2-5; no clear D. Trimming pared 1 base from V and 0 bases from J, leaving 12 bases between. Germline V gives CDR1 DFQATT, CDR2 SNEGSKA (reference sequence). CDR3 length equals 15 residues. CDR3 DNA: TGCAGTGCTAGAGCCGCTGTGGGATACCAAGAGACCCAGTACTTC. Protein: CSARAAVGYQETQYF.

The chain uses TRBV7-2 and TRBJ1-1; D perhaps matches TRBD1 (5 bases). The CDR3 has 15 amino acids. CDR1 and CDR2 from the germline V gene are SGHTA and FQGNSA. Trimming shortened V by 5 bases and J by 1 base, and 14 bases separated the two germline ends. CDR3 nucleotides: TGTGCCAGCAGCCGTCCAGGGCTATCGAACACTGAAGCTTTCTTT. Its translation is CASSRPGLSNTEAFF.

This clonotype occurred a few times. This chain uses TRBV20-1 with TRBJ2-6; D tentatively reads TRBD1 or TRBD2 (5 bases each). The CDR3 covers 15 residues. Germline CDR1 and CDR2: DFQATT and SNEGSKA (reference sequence). The V and J ends lost 6 bases and 4 bases respectively, with 16 bases between them. The DNA of the CDR3 is TGCAGTGCGTATGGGCAGGGACCCGGGGCCAACGTCCTGACTTTC. Translation gives CSAYGQGPGANVLTF.

The chain couples TRBV21-1 to TRBJ2-7; the table assigns TRBD1, which was not confirmed against the DNA. TRBV21-1 is tagged as a pseudogene. The CDR3 extends over 14 amino acids. The CDR3 spells CASSTRDRVYEQYF. The CDR3 DNA is TGTGCCAGCAGCACCCGGGACAGGGTCTACGAGCAGTACTTC.

This clonotype was counted a few times. The CDR3 region is CSARDPVEEKLFF. The CDR3 bases are TGCAGTGCTAGAGATCCCGTGGAGGAAAAACTGTTTTTT. The rearrangement links TRBV20-1 to TRBJ1-4; D gene unclear. CDR3 length equals 13 residues. Germline V gives CDR1 DFQATT, CDR2 SNEGSKA (reference sequence). V was trimmed by 0 bases and J by 8 bases, leaving 10 bases between them.